These T cell receptor beta chains were read from a single sample in a study of T cell responses to AZD1222 COVID-19 vaccine. Sequenced by immunoSEQ multiplex PCR; TCRdb stores in-frame clones only, minus some. Here the sample spans around 120,000 clones, over 75% being singletons. Sequences were derived from peripheral blood, sampled on day 0 of AZD1222 vaccination. These receptors were obtained from an adult in good health. The CDR3 runs from the conserved cysteine through the conserved F or W. D genes are given only for firm matches. Expanded clones get a size class; other rows say once, few or many, or leave the size out.

j_call v_call d_call clone_size cdr3_nt cdr3_aa
TRBJ1-2 TRBV6-5 TRBD1 NA TGTGCCAGCAGTTTAGGAGTAAGGGGGCCAAAGGGTGGCTACACCTTC CASSLGVRGPKGGYTF
TRBJ1-6 TRBV19 NA NA TGTGCCAGTAGTAACCGACGGGATACCGGACCCCTCCACTTT CASSNRRDTGPLHF
TRBJ1-5 TRBV27 NA NA TGTGCCAGCGCCTCAGGGAATGGGCTCAATCAGCCCCAGCATTTT CASASGNGLNQPQHF
TRBJ2-3 TRBV4-1 TRBD1 NA TGCGCCAGCAGCGCCGACAGGGGGGAGGCAGATACGCAGTATTTT CASSADRGEADTQYF
TRBJ1-6 TRBV5-5 NA once TGTGCCAGCAGCTTGGAGGCAAACTATAATTCACCCCTCCACTTT CASSLEANYNSPLHF
TRBJ1-5 TRBV18 NA NA TGTGCCAGCTCACCCGGGGGGGATCAGCCCCAGCATTTT CASSPGGDQPQHF
TRBJ1-5 TRBV12-5 NA NA TGTGCTAGTGGTTTGGATCGCCAGCCCCAGCATTTT CASGLDRQPQHF
TRBJ2-7 TRBV9 TRBD1 NA TGTGCCAGCAGCGTTCGAGCAGGGGGACAGGGGGTCTACGAGCAGTACTTC CASSVRAGGQGVYEQYF
TRBJ1-6 TRBV10-3 NA NA TGTGCCATCAGTGAATCGGGGAGAGAAGGACCCCTCCACTTT CAISESGREGPLHF
TRBJ1-1 TRBV6-5 NA NA TGTGCCAGCACTCCCGAGGGTATGAACACTGAAGCTTTCTTT CASTPEGMNTEAFF
TRBJ2-7 TRBV15 TRBD2 NA TGTGCCACCAGCAGGCCTAGCGGGATCTACGAGCAGTACTTC CATSRPSGIYEQYF
TRBJ2-7 TRBV6-5 TRBD1 NA TGTGCCACCCGTAGGGACAGAGGATACGAGCAGTACTTC CATRRDRGYEQYF
TRBJ1-5 TRBV4-2 NA NA TGTGCCAGCAGCGCGTATAGCAATCAGCCCCAGCATTTT CASSAYSNQPQHF
TRBJ2-1 TRBV20-1 NA NA TGCAGTGCTAGGCCCTTGGATGAGCAGTTCTTC CSARPLDEQFF
TRBJ2-7 TRBV2 TRBD2 NA TGTGCCAGCAGGCTAGCGGTCACCTCCTACGAGCAGTACTTC CASRLAVTSYEQYF
TRBJ2-5 TRBV12-3/TRBV12-4 NA NA TGTGCCAGCAGTTTCTGGGGGCAAGAGACCCAGTACTTC CASSFWGQETQYF
TRBJ2-3 TRBV5-1 NA NA TGCGCCAGCAGGCTAGCGATGAGCACAGATACGCAGTATTTT CASRLAMSTDTQYF
TRBJ2-3 TRBV9 TRBD2 NA TGTGCCAGCAGCCCCCCGGGACTAGCCCCCTATGACGATACGCAGTATTTT CASSPPGLAPYDDTQYF
TRBJ2-5 TRBV9 NA NA TGTGCCAGCAGCCCAGGGGGAGGTCCGGAGACCCAGTACTTC CASSPGGGPETQYF
TRBJ1-5 TRBV3-1/TRBV3-2 NA NA TGTGCCAGCAGCCTTGGACAAGCCAATCAGCCCCAGCATTTT CASSLGQANQPQHF
TRBJ2-4 TRBV5-6 NA once TGTGCCAGCAGCTGGAGGGAAGGCAAAAACATTCAGTACTTC CASSWREGKNIQYF
TRBJ2-7 TRBV6-2/TRBV6-3 NA NA TGTGCCAGCAGTCCGGGGAGGGGGGTCCTGTTAGCTGGCTACGAGCAGTACTTC CASSPGRGVLLAGYEQYF
TRBJ1-4 TRBV5-1 TRBD1 NA TGCGCCAGCAGCTTAGGGACAGGCGGTGAAAAACTGTTTTTT CASSLGTGGEKLFF
TRBJ2-5 TRBV5-1 NA NA TGCGCCAGCAGCGTGGGCCCCCAAGAGACCCAGTACTTC CASSVGPQETQYF
TRBJ2-7 TRBV6-5 TRBD2 NA TGTGCCAGCACCCCATTGGGAGGGCCCTCCTACGAGCAGTACTTC CASTPLGGPSYEQYF
TRBJ2-2 TRBV12-5 TRBD2 NA TGTGCTAGTGGTTTGGTCGGCGGGAGCTTGTACACCGGGGAGCTGTTTTTT CASGLVGGSLYTGELFF
TRBJ1-1 TRBV7-6 NA NA TGTGCCAGCAAGGAGGGCAGTCAAGTCACTGAAGCTTTCTTT CASKEGSQVTEAFF
TRBJ1-2 TRBV29-1 TRBD1 NA TGCAGCGTCCCGGGACAGGGTGTAAACGGCTACACCTTC CSVPGQGVNGYTF
TRBJ1-2 TRBV29-1 NA NA TGCAGCGTTGATCCCCCAGGGGTCTATGGCTACACCTTC CSVDPPGVYGYTF
TRBJ1-1 TRBV7-2 NA NA TGTGCCAGCAGCTTACGAGGAGCAGGGAACACTGAAGCTTTCTTT CASSLRGAGNTEAFF
TRBJ1-2 TRBV3-1/TRBV3-2 NA NA TGTGCCAGCAGCCAAAGGGGGGGCGATGGCTACACCTTC CASSQRGGDGYTF
TRBJ2-7 TRBV7-9 TRBD1 NA TGTGCCAGCAGCTCAGAAAGGACAGGGTCGGGCGAGCAGTACTTC CASSSERTGSGEQYF
TRBJ2-2 TRBV7-3 NA NA TGTGCCAGCAGCTTAACTGCTAGCACCGGGGAGCTGTTTTTT CASSLTASTGELFF